This TCR beta chain was observed in a study of T cell responses to AZD1222 COVID-19 vaccine. Concerning this clone itself: Its antigen remains unknown.

Clones were read by immunoSEQ multiplex PCR, and TCRdb kept only the in-frame ones, dropping some. Among some 120,000 clones, more than 80% were seen once, and the ten largest hold 4% to 5%. Broader study findings: Targeting of unmutated variant regions was reportedly seen in nearly half of spike-specific TCRs. Most donors were white British and more were female, and clonal diversity was possibly underestimated.

This clonotype originated in an adult who received the MenACWY meningococcal vaccine as a control. The specimen was peripheral blood, collected 28 days after the second dose of the MenACWY control vaccine.

The CDR3: CASSPGRGWGEQFF. DNA for the CDR3: TGTGCCAGCAGCCCCGGGAGGGGTTGGGGTGAGCAGTTCTTC. The gene calls are TRBV7-9 and TRBJ2-1; 8 bases match TRBD2. The V gene's germline CDR1 is SEHNR and CDR2 FQNEAQ (reference sequence). CDR3 length: 14 amino acids. The V segment lost 5 bases and the J segment 9 bases; nucleotides outside the gene matches: 9.